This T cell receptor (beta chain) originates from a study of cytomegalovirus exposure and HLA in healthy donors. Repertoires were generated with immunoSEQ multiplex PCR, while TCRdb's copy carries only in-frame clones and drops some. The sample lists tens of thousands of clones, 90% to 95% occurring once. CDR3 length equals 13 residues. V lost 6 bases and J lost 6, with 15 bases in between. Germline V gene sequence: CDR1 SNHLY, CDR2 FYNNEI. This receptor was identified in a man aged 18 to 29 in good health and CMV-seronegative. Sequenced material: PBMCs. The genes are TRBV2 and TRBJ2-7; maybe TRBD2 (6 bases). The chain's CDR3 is CASRSGEASEQYF. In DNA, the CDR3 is TGTGCCAGCAGATCCGGGGAGGCAAGCGAGCAGTACTTC.